These 3 T cell receptor beta chains were all obtained from the same sample, sequenced in a study of control samples from healthy donors and cancer patients. The data were produced by immunoSEQ multiplex PCR, yet TCRdb's version contains in-frame clones alone and is incomplete. The sample consists of over 85,000 clones, approximately 84% of them appearing once. The sample consisted of PBMCs. The receptor set was obtained from a man between 65 and 80 years old with lung cancer.

The V gene is TRBV5-1, the J gene TRBJ2-3, with no clear D. The germline V gene encodes CDR1 SGHRS and CDR2 YFSETQ. This CDR3 has 15 residues. V was pared by 3 bases and J by 3 bases, with 14 bases between. The DNA for the CDR3 is TGCGCCAGCAGCTCCCTAAGACCAAAGACAGATACGCAGTATTTT. Protein sequence: CASSSLRPKTDTQYF.

This clone was seen more than once but under ten times. V and J are TRBV6-5 and TRBJ2-1, with a possible D match to TRBD2 (7 bases). The CDR3 covers 16 residues. CDR1 is MNHEY, CDR2 SVGAGI, per germline. V lost 1 base and J 4 bases, leaving 14 bases between the germline ends. The CDR3 spells CASSYWGGATYNEQFF. The CDR3 region has the DNA TGTGCCAGCAGTTACTGGGGGGGGGCAACGTACAATGAGCAGTTCTTC.

About this clone itself: The junction differs from germline at one of its ends, possibly a read error. The CDR3 sequence is CASGDGDPIF. DNA of the CDR3: TGCGCCAGCGGGGATGGGGACCCCATCTTC. This chain links TRBV5-1 with TRBJ1-2; tentative D call: TRBD1 (5 bases). The CDR3 is 10 amino acids. CDR1 and CDR2 (germline): SGHRS, YFSETQ.